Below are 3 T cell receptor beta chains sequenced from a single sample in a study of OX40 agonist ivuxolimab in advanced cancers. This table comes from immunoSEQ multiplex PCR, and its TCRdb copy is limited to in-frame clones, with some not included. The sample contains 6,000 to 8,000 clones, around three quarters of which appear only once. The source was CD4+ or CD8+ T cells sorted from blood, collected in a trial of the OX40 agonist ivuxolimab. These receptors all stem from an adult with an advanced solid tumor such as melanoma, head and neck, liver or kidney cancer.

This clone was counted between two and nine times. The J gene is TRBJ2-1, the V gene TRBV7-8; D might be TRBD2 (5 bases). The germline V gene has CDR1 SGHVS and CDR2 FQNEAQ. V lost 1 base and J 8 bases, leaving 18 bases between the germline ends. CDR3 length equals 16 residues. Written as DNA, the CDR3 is TGTGCCAGCAGCTTAGATTCCCAGGTGGAGGTAGATGAGCAGTTCTTC. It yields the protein CASSLDSQVEVDEQFF.

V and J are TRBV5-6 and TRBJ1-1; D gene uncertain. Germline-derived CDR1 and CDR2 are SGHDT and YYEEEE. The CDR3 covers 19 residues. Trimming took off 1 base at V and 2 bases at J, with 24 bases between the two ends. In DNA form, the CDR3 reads TGTGCCAGCAGCTTGCCCTCGAACCCTCGACCGGGAGACAACACTGAAGCTTTCTTT. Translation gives CASSLPSNPRPGDNTEAFF. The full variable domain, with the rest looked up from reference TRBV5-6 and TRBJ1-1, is DAGVTQSPTHLIKTRGQQVTLRCSPKSGHDTVSWYQQALGQGPQFIFQYYEEEERQRGNFPDRFSGHQFPNYSSELNVNALLLGDSALYLCASSLPSNPRPGDNTEAFFGQGTRLTVV.

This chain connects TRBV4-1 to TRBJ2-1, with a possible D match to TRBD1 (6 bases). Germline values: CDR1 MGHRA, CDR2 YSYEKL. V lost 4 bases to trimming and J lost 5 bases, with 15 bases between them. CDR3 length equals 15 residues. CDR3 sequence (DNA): TGCGCCAGCAGCCTTTACCAGGGGTACAACAATGAGCAGTTCTTC. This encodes CASSLYQGYNNEQFF.